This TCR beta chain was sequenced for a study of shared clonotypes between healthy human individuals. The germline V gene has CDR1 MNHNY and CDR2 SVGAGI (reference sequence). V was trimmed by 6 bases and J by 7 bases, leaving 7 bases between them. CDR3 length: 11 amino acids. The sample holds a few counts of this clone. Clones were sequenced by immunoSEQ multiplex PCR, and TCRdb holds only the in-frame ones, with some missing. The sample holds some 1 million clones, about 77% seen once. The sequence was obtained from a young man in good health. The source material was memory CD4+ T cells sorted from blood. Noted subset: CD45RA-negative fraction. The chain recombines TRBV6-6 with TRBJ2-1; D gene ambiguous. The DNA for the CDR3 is TGTGCCAGCAGAAGTGGAAATGAGCAGTTCTTC. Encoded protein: CASRSGNEQFF.